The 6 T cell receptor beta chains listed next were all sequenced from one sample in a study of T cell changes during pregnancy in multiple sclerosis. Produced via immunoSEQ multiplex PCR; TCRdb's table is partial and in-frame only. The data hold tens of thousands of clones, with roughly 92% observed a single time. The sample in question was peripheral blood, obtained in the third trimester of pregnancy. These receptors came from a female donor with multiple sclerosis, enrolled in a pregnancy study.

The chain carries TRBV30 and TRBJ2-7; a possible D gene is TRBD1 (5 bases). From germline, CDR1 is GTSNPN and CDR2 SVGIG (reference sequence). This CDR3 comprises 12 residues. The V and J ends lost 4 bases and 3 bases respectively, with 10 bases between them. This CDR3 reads CAWTDRLYEQYF. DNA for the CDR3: TGTGCCTGGACCGACAGACTCTACGAGCAGTACTTC.

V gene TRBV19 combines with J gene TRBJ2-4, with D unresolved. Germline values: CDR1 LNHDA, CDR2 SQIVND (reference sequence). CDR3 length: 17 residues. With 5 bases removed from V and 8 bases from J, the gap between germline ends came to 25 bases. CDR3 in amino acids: CASSEVVWVGFLYIQYF. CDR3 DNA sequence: TGTGCCAGTAGTGAGGTAGTCTGGGTTGGGTTTCTGTACATTCAGTACTTC.

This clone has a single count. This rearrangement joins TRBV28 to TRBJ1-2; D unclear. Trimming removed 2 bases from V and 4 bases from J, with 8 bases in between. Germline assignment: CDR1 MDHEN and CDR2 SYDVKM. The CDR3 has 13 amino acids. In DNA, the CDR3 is TGTGCCAGCAGTTTAGGAGCGTCCTATGGCTACACCTTC. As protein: CASSLGASYGYTF.

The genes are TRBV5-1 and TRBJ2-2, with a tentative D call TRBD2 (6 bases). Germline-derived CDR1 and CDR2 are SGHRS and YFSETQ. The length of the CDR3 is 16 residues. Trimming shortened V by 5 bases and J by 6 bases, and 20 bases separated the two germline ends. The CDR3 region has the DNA TGCGCCAGCAGGCGACCGGGAGTAGTAGGTGCCGGGGAGCTGTTTTTT. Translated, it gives CASRRPGVVGAGELFF.

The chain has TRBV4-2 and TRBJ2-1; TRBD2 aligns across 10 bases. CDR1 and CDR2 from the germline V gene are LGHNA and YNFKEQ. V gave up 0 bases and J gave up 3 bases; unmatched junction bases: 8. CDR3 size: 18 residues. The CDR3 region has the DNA TGTGCCAGCAGCCAAGATCGAGCGAGCGGGGGGGACTACAATGAGCAGTTCTTC. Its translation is CASSQDRASGGDYNEQFF.

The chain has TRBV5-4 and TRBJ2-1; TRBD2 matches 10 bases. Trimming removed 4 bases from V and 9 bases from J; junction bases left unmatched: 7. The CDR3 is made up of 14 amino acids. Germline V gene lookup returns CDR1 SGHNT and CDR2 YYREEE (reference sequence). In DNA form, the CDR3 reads TGTGCCAGCAGCGATCAGCGGGAGGGGGGTGAGCAGTTCTTC. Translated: CASSDQREGGEQFF.